A single sample gave rise to the 24 T cell receptor beta chains below, sequenced in a study of circulating and synovial CD4+ cells in juvenile arthritis. Profiled with immunoSEQ multiplex PCR; TCRdb holds only in-frame clones, not every one. The table includes 15,000 to 20,000 clones, more than 75% detected once. Sequenced material: CD4+ T cells from blood. The receptor set was obtained from a human donor with juvenile idiopathic arthritis.

CDR3 sequence (DNA): TGTGCCAGAAGCCTGGGACTAGCGGGGTCAGGCTACAATGAGCAGTTCTTC. Translated, it gives CARSLGLAGSGYNEQFF. J is TRBJ2-1 and V is TRBV7-5; the D call in the table, TRBD2, was not verified against the DNA. TRBV7-5 is described as a pseudogene. The CDR3 loop spans 17 amino acids.

The chain uses TRBV5-1 and TRBJ1-2; TRBD1 matches at 9 bases. Germline loops: CDR1 SGHRS, CDR2 YFSETQ. The CDR3 spans 14 residues. After removal of 5 bases from V and 7 bases from J, the junction contained 9 bases not matched to a gene. CDR3 sequence reads: CASSQQGASGGYTF. CDR3 DNA: TGCGCCAGCAGTCAACAGGGGGCGTCGGGTGGCTACACCTTC. The whole variable domain, filled in from reference TRBV5-1 and TRBJ1-2, reads KAGVTQTPRYLIKTRGQQVTLSCSPISGHRSVSWYQQTPGQGLQFLFEYFSETQRNKGNFPGRFSGRQFSNSRSEMNVSTLELGDSALYLCASSQQGASGGYTFGSGTRLTVV.

Only a few counts were recorded for this clone. The chain links TRBV5-4 to TRBJ1-1; no firm D call. The V end was cut by 0 bases, the J end by 1 base, with 7 bases between. The CDR3 runs 14 residues. Looked up from germline, CDR1 is SGHNT and CDR2 is YYREEE (reference sequence). The CDR3 nucleotides are TGTGCCAGCAGCTTGGCCAGGTCGAACACTGAAGCTTTCTTT. This sequence encodes CASSLARSNTEAFF.

J is TRBJ1-5 and V is TRBV6-5; 7 bases fit TRBD1. The CDR3 is 14 residues long. V lost 8 bases and J lost 3; bases outside the gene matches: 7. Germline V gene sequence: CDR1 MNHEY, CDR2 SVGAGI. As DNA, the CDR3 is TGTGCCAGCCGACAGGGTGGGGTCAATCAGCCCCAGCATTTT. Amino acids: CASRQGGVNQPQHF.

V gene TRBV10-3 combines with J gene TRBJ1-2, with D maybe TRBD1 (5 bases). V was trimmed by 4 bases and J by 6 bases, leaving 6 bases between them. Germline CDR1 ENHRY, CDR2 SYGVKD. The CDR3 runs to 11 residues. Written as DNA, the CDR3 is TGTGCCATCAGTGGGGGGGATGGCTACACCTTC. Translation gives CAISGGDGYTF.

The V call is TRBV20-1, the J call TRBJ2-2; D remains ambiguous. Trimming stripped 6 bases from V and 6 bases from J, with 8 bases between. This CDR3 comprises 11 residues. CDR1 and CDR2 from the germline V gene are DFQATT and SNEGSKA (reference sequence). The CDR3 here is CSASQAGELFF. The CDR3 DNA reads TGCAGTGCATCCCAGGCCGGGGAGCTGTTTTTT.

The chain has TRBV7-9 and TRBJ2-7; D not certain. The CDR3 sequence is 11 residues long. Trimming pared 6 bases from V and 2 bases from J, leaving 5 bases between. Germline CDR1 is SEHNR and CDR2 is FQNEAQ (reference sequence). The CDR3 DNA follows: TGTGCCAGCAGTACAACCTACGAGCAGTACTTC. It specifies CASSTTYEQYF. The variable domain in full, completed from reference TRBV7-9 and TRBJ2-7, reads DTGVSQNPRHKITKRGQNVTFRCDPISEHNRLYWYRQTLGQGPEFLTYFQNEAQLEKSRLLSDRFSAERPKGSFSTLEIQRTEQGDSAMYLCASSTTYEQYFGPGTRLTVT.

A note on this clone: The sample contains more than one DNA sequence encoding this CDR3. The J gene is TRBJ1-5, the V gene TRBV5-5; tentative D call: TRBD1 (5 bases). Germline V lookup: CDR1 SGHKS, CDR2 YYEKEE (reference sequence). V lost 0 bases, J lost 7 bases, and 14 bases lay in between. The CDR3 consists of 15 residues. The CDR3 coding sequence is TGTGCCAGCAGCTTGGAAGGGGCGCCGAGGCAGCCCCAGCATTTT. Its translation is CASSLEGAPRQPQHF.

This chain links TRBV12-5 with TRBJ1-1, with TRBD1 as a possible D gene (6 bases). The ends were cut back, 1 base at V and 0 bases at J, with 9 bases in the middle. The CDR3 contains 15 residues. Germline V gene data show CDR1 as LGHNT and CDR2 as FRNRAP. The CDR3 region has the DNA TGTGCTAGTGGTTTGGGGGGGCGCATGAACACTGAAGCTTTCTTT. Protein product: CASGLGGRMNTEAFF.

Here the CDR3 reads CASSQRRNTIYF. CDR3 coding DNA: TGTGCCAGCAGCCAGAGGCGAAACACCATATATTTT. The rearrangement uses TRBV14 and TRBJ1-3; D unresolved. Germline V lookup: CDR1 SGHDN, CDR2 FVKESK. V was clipped by 3 bases and J by 5 bases, with 5 bases between them. The CDR3 totals 12 residues.

This clone has a single count. The chain joins TRBV7-2 to TRBJ2-6; D gene unclear. The CDR3 has 14 residues. The V gene lost 7 bases and the J gene lost 1 base, with 8 bases spanning the gap. The germline CDR1 and CDR2 sequences are SGHTA and FQGNSA. The CDR3 bases are TGTGCCAGCATCCCCGGGTCTGGGGCCAACGTCCTGACTTTC. Its protein product is CASIPGSGANVLTF.

The chain links TRBV5-1 to TRBJ1-2; perhaps TRBD1 as D (5 bases). The V gene's germline CDR1 is SGHRS and CDR2 YFSETQ. Trimming took 2 bases from V and 9 from J, leaving 20 bases between them. This CDR3 contains 15 residues. The CDR3 DNA is TGCGCCAGCAGCTTTGGCGGGACTGATGATACTCGCTACACCTTC. It is translated as CASSFGGTDDTRYTF. Variable domain in full (rest from reference TRBV5-1 and TRBJ1-2): KAGVTQTPRYLIKTRGQQVTLSCSPISGHRSVSWYQQTPGQGLQFLFEYFSETQRNKGNFPGRFSGRQFSNSRSEMNVSTLELGDSALYLCASSFGGTDDTRYTFGSGTRLTVV.

CDR3 nucleotide sequence: TGCGCCAGCAGTGCGAGACAGTCTAATGAAAAACTGTTTTTT. Residues: CASSARQSNEKLFF. This chain joins TRBV10-2 and TRBJ1-4; tentative D call: TRBD1 (5 bases). The CDR3 spans 14 residues. CDR1 is WSHSY, CDR2 SAAADI, per germline. Trimming removed 4 bases from V and 3 bases from J, with 9 bases in between.

The chain combines TRBV2 with TRBJ1-1; tentative D call: TRBD1 (6 bases). Germline-derived CDR1 and CDR2 are SNHLY and FYNNEI. The CDR3 loop spans 13 amino acids. Trimming left V 6 bases short and J 0 bases short, with 8 bases between. CDR3 region: CASSGQMNTEAFF. The CDR3 DNA sequence: TGTGCCAGCAGCGGACAGATGAACACTGAAGCTTTCTTT. Together with reference TRBV2 and TRBJ1-1, the CDR3 gives the full variable domain: EPEVTQTPSHQVTQMGQEVILRCVPISNHLYFYWYRQILGQKVEFLVSFYNNEISEKSEIFDDQFSVERPDGSNFTLKIRSTKLEDSAMYFCASSGQMNTEAFFGQGTRLTVV.

The chain joins TRBV7-2 to TRBJ2-3; 10 bases agree with TRBD2. Trimming at V came to 7 bases and at J to 2 bases, leaving 15 bases not matched to a gene. Looked up from germline, CDR1 is SGHTA and CDR2 is FQGNSA. The CDR3 spans 18 residues. CDR3 in amino acids: CASKPGGSGGGTTDTQYF. CDR3 sequence (DNA): TGTGCCAGCAAGCCCGGGGGGAGCGGGGGGGGGACCACAGATACGCAGTATTTT.

The chain links TRBV29-1 to TRBJ1-4, with no clear D. CDR1 and CDR2 (germline): SQVTM, ANQGSEA. The CDR3 sequence is 13 residues long. V was shortened by 2 bases and J by 4 bases, with 8 bases between the two germline ends. In nucleotides, the CDR3 is TGCAGCGTTGAACTGGCTGGTAATGAAAAACTGTTTTTT. This codes for CSVELAGNEKLFF.

The chain recombines TRBV7-9 with TRBJ1-1; 8 positions match TRBD1. CDR1 and CDR2 from the germline V gene are SEHNR and FQNEAQ (reference sequence). The V and J ends lost 5 bases and 4 bases, in that order; junction bases with no gene match: 3. The CDR3 sequence is 13 residues long. CDR3: CASSGQGSTEAFF. The CDR3 DNA follows: TGTGCCAGCAGCGGACAGGGTTCCACTGAAGCTTTCTTT.

V usage is TRBV21-1 and J usage is TRBJ1-2. TRBV21-1 is assigned pseudogene status. The CDR3 sequence is 14 residues long. The CDR3 region has the DNA TGTGCCAGCAGCAAAGTGTTCGCAGGAGGTGGCTACACCTTC. Amino acid sequence: CASSKVFAGGGYTF.

This clone was found once. The genes are TRBV19 and TRBJ1-5, with 7 bases matching TRBD1. The junction had 6 bases not matched to a gene; V was cut back by 5 bases and J by 5 bases. The CDR3 is 14 amino acids. The germline gives CDR1 LNHDA, CDR2 SQIVND (reference sequence). The CDR3 DNA follows: TGTGCCAGTAGTGGCCGACAGGGTGATCAGCCCCAGCATTTT. This translates into CASSGRQGDQPQHF.

V and J are TRBV5-1 and TRBJ2-3; D is perhaps TRBD2 (6 bases). The germline V and J ends were trimmed by 0 bases and 4 bases, with 12 bases remaining between them. The CDR3 spans 15 residues. Germline lookup yields CDR1 SGHRS and CDR2 YFSETQ. The CDR3 nucleotides are TGCGCCAGCAGCTTGGGCGGGGTCGGCGCAGATACGCAGTATTTT. Protein: CASSLGGVGADTQYF.

This rearrangement joins TRBV7-2 to TRBJ2-1; 7 bases agree with TRBD2. CDR3 size: 16 residues. Germline CDR1 is SGHTA and CDR2 is FQGNSA. V trimming: 4 bases; J trimming: 3 bases; junction bases outside the gene matches: 9. Here the CDR3 reads CASSSRFPSGYNEQFF. The DNA of the CDR3 is TGTGCCAGCAGCTCCAGGTTTCCTAGCGGCTACAATGAGCAGTTCTTC.

Relative to its sample, this clone is medium-sized (0.01 to 0.1%). Other DNA variants within this sample encode the same CDR3. The chain uses TRBV7-6 and TRBJ1-6; unclear D gene. The CDR3 sequence is 13 residues long. Trimming pared 4 bases from V and 8 bases from J, leaving 9 bases between. The germline V gene has CDR1 SGHVS and CDR2 FNYEAQ. CDR3 residues: CASSSRADSPLHF. CDR3 DNA: TGTGCCAGCAGCTCTAGAGCGGATTCACCCCTCCACTTT. Full variable domain (missing parts from reference TRBV7-6 and TRBJ1-6): GAGVSQSPRYKVTKRGQDVALRCDPISGHVSLYWYRQALGQGPEFLTYFNYEAQQDKSGLPNDRFSAERPEGSISTLTIQRTEQRDSAMYRCASSSRADSPLHFGNGTRLTVT.

V gene TRBV5-1 combines with J gene TRBJ1-2; D remains ambiguous. In germline, CDR1 is SGHRS, CDR2 YFSETQ. This CDR3 contains 13 residues. V was shortened by 2 bases and J by 7 bases, with 12 bases between the two germline ends. CDR3 sequence (DNA): TGCGCCAGCAGCTTTGAGGGTACGAGTGGCTACACCTTC. This gives the protein CASSFEGTSGYTF.

The J gene is TRBJ2-1, the V gene TRBV6-5; 15 positions agree with TRBD2. The V gene's germline CDR1 is MNHEY and CDR2 SVGAGI. This CDR3 has 15 amino acids. Trimming removed 6 bases from V and 10 bases from J; junction bases left unmatched: 7. CDR3 sequence: CASSPGLAGGREQFF. In DNA form, the CDR3 reads TGTGCCAGCAGCCCGGGACTAGCGGGAGGCCGAGAGCAGTTCTTC.